This is a list of T cell receptor beta chains from one sample in a study of blood T cells in healthy people across ages. TCRdb fed the 5' RACE reads into MiXCR, producing one record per CDR3 protein. The sample lists fewer than 2,000,000 distinct CDR3 sequences; around 42% were seen once. The sequencing input was blood. These receptors were obtained from a human donor in good health. Each CDR3 is given with its conserved first and last residue. The D gene is left open where the match is weak. Size tells how often a clone was seen (once, few, many) or the class of an expanded clone, and some rows leave it out.

>TRBV20-1|-|TRBJ2-5|-
TGCAGTGCCTCAGTCCGGGCGGGGATACAAGAGACCCAGTACTTC
CSASVRAGIQETQYF
>TRBV25-1|-|TRBJ1-2|few
TGTGCCAGCAGTGAATTACTGCACTATGGCTACACCTTC
CASSELLHYGYTF
>TRBV5-6|-|TRBJ1-4|-
TGTGCCAGCAGCTGGTCCGGCCACAATGAAAAACTGTTTTTT
CASSWSGHNEKLFF
>TRBV4-2|-|TRBJ2-7|-
TGTGCCAGCAGCCGTAGGGCGACAGAATACTCCTACGAGCAGTACTTC
CASSRRATEYSYEQYF
>TRBV28|-|TRBJ2-7|-
TGTGCCAGCAGTCCTCTAGCGAGGAGCTCCTACGAGCAGTACTTC
CASSPLARSSYEQYF
>TRBV5-6|-|TRBJ1-1|few
TGTGCCAGCAGCTTGGTTCCAGACCTGAACACTGAAGCTTTCTTT
CASSLVPDLNTEAFF
>TRBV4-3|-|TRBJ2-3|few
TGCGCCAGCAGCCAAGATTCCTGGGTCACAGATACGCAGTATTTT
CASSQDSWVTDTQYF
>TRBV29-1|-|TRBJ2-7|-
TGCAGCGTTGAAGTGGCCAAAACCTACGAGCAGTACTTC
CSVEVAKTYEQYF
>TRBV11-2|TRBD2|TRBJ2-1|few
TGTGCTAGTGGGGGGGGAAACTACAATGAGCAGTTCTTC
CASGGGNYNEQFF
>TRBV6-2/TRBV6-3|-|TRBJ2-7|-
TGTGCCAGCAGTTCGGGACCTTGGGACGAGCAGTACTTC
CASSSGPWDEQYF
>TRBV30|-|TRBJ2-1|-
TGTGCCTGGAGTCCCAAGGGTGAGCAGTTCTTC
CAWSPKGEQFF